A selection of T cell receptor beta chains follows, all from one sample in a study of graft-versus-host responses after intestinal transplantation. TCRdb's copy holds only in-frame clones and misses some; the assay was immunoSEQ multiplex PCR. The sample holds some 10,000 clones, more than 85% seen once. This sample comprised PBMCs, obtained 105 days after intestinal transplantation. Every receptor here comes from a human patient who received an intestinal transplant, so some T cells may come from the graft donor. Each CDR3 is given with its conserved first and last residue. The order of the fields is clone size, D gene, V gene, CDR3 length, J gene, CDR3 DNA, CDR3 protein. The D gene is left open where the match is weak. Where a row states a size, it is once, few, many or the class of an expanded clone; other rows omit it.

-	-	TRBV29-1	11	TRBJ1-4	TGCAGCGGTCAGTCTAATGAAAAACTGTTTTTT	CSGQSNEKLFF
few	-	TRBV2	14	TRBJ1-6	TGTGCCAGCAGTGATCGGGGTGTTGATTCACCCCTCCACTTT	CASSDRGVDSPLHF
-	-	TRBV7-9	11	TRBJ1-1	TGTGCCAGCAGCTTAGCCCCAGAAGCTTTCTTT	CASSLAPEAFF
-	-	TRBV10-3	15	TRBJ2-1	TGTGCCATCAGTGAACCCCCGGGGTCTCGTGATGAGCAGTTCTTC	CAISEPPGSRDEQFF
-	-	TRBV7-9	15	TRBJ1-4	TGTGCCAGCAGCGAAAACGTAGGCGCTAATGAAAAACTGTTTTTT	CASSENVGANEKLFF
-	-	TRBV4-1	17	TRBJ2-1	TGCGCCAGCAGCCATCCCCTGATGGGGGGAGCCTACAATGAGCAGTTCTTC	CASSHPLMGGAYNEQFF
-	TRBD1	TRBV11-1	14	TRBJ2-1	TGTGCCAGCAGCCTGGGGACAGCGTACAATGAGCAGTTCTTC	CASSLGTAYNEQFF
-	TRBD1	TRBV4-2	15	TRBJ2-7	TGTGCCAGCAGCCAAGACGGACAGGGGCTAAGCGAGCAGTACTTC	CASSQDGQGLSEQYF
-	TRBD1	TRBV4-1	17	TRBJ2-6	TGCGCCAGCAGCCAATGGGACAGGGTAGGCGGGGCCAACGTCCTGACTTTC	CASSQWDRVGGANVLTF
-	TRBD1	TRBV29-1	16	TRBJ1-1	TGCAGCGCCATCAGCCAGACAGGGATTAGAGACACTGAAGCTTTCTTT	CSAISQTGIRDTEAFF
-	TRBD1	TRBV4-1	16	TRBJ2-7	TGCGCCAGCAGCCTACTACCGGGACAGGGGACCTACGAGCAGTACTTC	CASSLLPGQGTYEQYF
-	-	TRBV10-1	12	TRBJ2-7	TGCGCCAGCATTAGCGGTGACGGTGAGCAGTACTTC	CASISGDGEQYF
-	TRBD2	TRBV29-1	16	TRBJ2-7	TGCAGCGTTGGGGGACTATCGGGAGTGGGGTCCTACGAGCAGTACTTC	CSVGGLSGVGSYEQYF